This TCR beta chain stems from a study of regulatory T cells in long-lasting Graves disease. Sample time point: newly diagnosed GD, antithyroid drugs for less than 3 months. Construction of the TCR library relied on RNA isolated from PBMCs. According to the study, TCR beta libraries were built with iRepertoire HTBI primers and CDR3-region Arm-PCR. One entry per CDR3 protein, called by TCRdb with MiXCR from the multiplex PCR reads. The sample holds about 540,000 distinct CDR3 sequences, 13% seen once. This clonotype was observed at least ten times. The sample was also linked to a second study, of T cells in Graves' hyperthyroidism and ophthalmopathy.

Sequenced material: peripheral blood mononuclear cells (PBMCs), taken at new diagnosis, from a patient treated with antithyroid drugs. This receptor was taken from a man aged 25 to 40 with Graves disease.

Here the CDR3 reads CSVVKGRTIYF. CDR3 bases: TGCAGCGTTGTGAAGGGTCGCACCATATATTTT. The chain uses TRBV29-1 and TRBJ1-3, with D uncertain. The germline gives CDR1 SQVTM, CDR2 ANQGSEA. Trimming left V 4 bases short and J 9 bases short, with 10 bases between. The CDR3 contains 11 residues.